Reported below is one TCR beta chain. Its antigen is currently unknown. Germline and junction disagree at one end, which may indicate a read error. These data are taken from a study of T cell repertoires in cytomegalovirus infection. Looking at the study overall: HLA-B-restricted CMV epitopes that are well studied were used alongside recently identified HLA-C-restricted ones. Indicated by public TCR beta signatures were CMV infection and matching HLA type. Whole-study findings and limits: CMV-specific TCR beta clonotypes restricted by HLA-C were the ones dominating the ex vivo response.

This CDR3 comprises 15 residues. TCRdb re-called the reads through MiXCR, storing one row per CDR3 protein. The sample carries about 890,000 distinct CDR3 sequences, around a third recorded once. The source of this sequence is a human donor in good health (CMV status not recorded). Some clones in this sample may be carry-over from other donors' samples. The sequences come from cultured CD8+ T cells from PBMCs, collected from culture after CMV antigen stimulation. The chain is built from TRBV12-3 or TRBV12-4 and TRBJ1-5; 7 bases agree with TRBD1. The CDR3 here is CASTFRDSSHQPQHF. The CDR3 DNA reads TGTGCCAGCACCTTCCGGGACAGTAGCCATCAGCCCCAGCATTTT.